This T cell receptor (beta chain) was captured by sequencing in a study of cytomegalovirus exposure and HLA in healthy donors (dated by TCRdb to 2015 to 2018). General notes on the study: An earlier analysis of 587 of the donors reported approximately 280 Gb of sequence data and 95 million to 120 million unique TCR beta sequences obtained from roughly 180 million T cells. High-throughput TCR immunosequencing, statistical association of individual TCRs with disease status, and machine learning were combined to predict cytomegalovirus infection status. Every discovery cohort repertoire had been produced on one sequencing platform. In an earlier analysis of roughly 580 of the donors, high-throughput TCR beta sequencing was used to judge whether each TCR beta V gene segment behaved as functional or pseudogenic. Of the roughly 430 genotyped donors, over 70% fell in the genetic ancestry cluster associated with self-reported Caucasian donors. Typing coverage varied by locus: 629-630 donors for A, B, C, DRB1 and DQB1; under 550 for DQA1; around 610 for DPA1; roughly 450 for DPB1. Roughly five DR-DQ haplotypes were handled as single units for association and clustering, since linkage in the cohort was strong. A later genetic analysis used genome-wide SNP genotypes for about 55% of the 666 donors, treating that subset as a discovery cohort. Rather than drawing on any new phenotypic data, the later analysis identified candidate immune exposures from TCR beta sequences and the way those sequences occurred across donors. The study profiled the T cell repertoires of under 700 subjects by immunosequencing and related them to cytomegalovirus serostatus. Class I and class II HLA loci were covered by the typing at four-digit resolution. An early release that covered fewer than 800 HLA-typed donors contained around 330 gigabases of sequencing data and roughly 84 million unique TCR sequences. Among about 400 genotyped donors of the cohort, an average of about 240,000 unique TCR beta nucleotide sequences was sequenced per donor, of which roughly 18% were non-productive. In a later analysis, previously published TCR beta repertoires from some 640 donors were re-analyzed and high-resolution HLA genotyping was added so that TCR occurrence patterns could be studied. Donor age, sex, ethnicity and CMV serostatus were compiled together with the repertoire data. A separate validation cohort of some 130 different subjects was used in addition to the roughly 640-subject first cohort. The study was designed to test whether signatures of past pathogen exposure could be identified by cataloging public T cell receptors.

The cohort was made up of 666 healthy bone marrow donors. At the time of sampling, every cohort member was nominally healthy, though immune exposures that went unrecorded were likely present. The donor tested CMV seropositive and was one of the 289 seropositive cohort members. Every donor gave a peripheral blood sample, and the peripheral blood mononuclear cells from that sample were used for TCR beta sequencing. The Qiagen DNeasy Blood Extraction Kit was used to extract genomic DNA from the blood cell samples. The library was made by the immunoSEQ multiplex PCR assay. A mixture of 60 forward primers for TCR Vbeta segments and 13 reverse primers for TCR Jbeta segments was used in the multiplex PCR. The CDR3 region of rearranged TCR beta genes was amplified from genomic DNA by a multiplex PCR assay. The Illumina HiSeq System was used to sequence the amplified TCR beta libraries as 87-base-pair reads. In the original analysis: A later analysis tallied roughly 78 million unique TCR beta chains across the 666 repertoires, and around 12 million of those chains were shared by two or more donors. To remove PCR and sequencing errors, raw reads were error-corrected and collapsed into unique sequences using a nearest-neighbor algorithm that merged closely related sequences. V, D and J gene segments were assigned by aligning CDR3 sequences to IMGT reference sequences. For a sequence to be retained, at least a six-nucleotide match to both a V gene segment and a J gene segment was required. A rearrangement was called productive if the CDR3 had no stop codons and remained in frame with V and J, and every other rearrangement was called non-productive. Following IMGT convention, CDR3 was defined as the stretch from the second conserved V-encoded cysteine up to the conserved J-encoded phenylalanine. The earlier analysis of some 540 of the donors excluded any sequence lacking an unambiguous match to a single V gene segment. In an earlier analysis of several hundred of the donors, V segments were called functional above 56.7% productive rearrangements and were called segregating when the between-donor standard deviation exceeded 5%. A statistical classification framework was built to diagnose cytomegalovirus status from the catalog of TCR beta chain sequences. A later analysis assigned V and J genes by comparing TCR nucleotide sequences with IMGT/GENE-DB human TR gene sequences. In a later analysis, CDR3 sequences and most-parsimonious VDJ recombination scenarios were assigned using the TCRdist pipeline. In a later analysis, each TCR beta chain was defined by its CDR3 amino acid sequence together with its V-gene family, and reads without a unique V-gene family were excluded. As a way to deal with suspected cross-contamination and a sequencing artifact, a later analysis dropped over 550 nucleotide sequences that were highly shared and had low generation probability. In a later analysis, a clonal expansion index was calculated for each public chain from normalized within-repertoire ranks of inferred template counts. In a later analysis, generation probabilities were computed with a VDJ recombination model fitted to out-of-frame rearrangements, and the resulting probabilities were checked against IGoR. A later analysis scored TCR-TCR, TCR-HLA and TCR-CMV co-occurrence with hypergeometric tests, applying a repertoire-size bias correction to TCR pairs. In a later analysis, false discovery rates were estimated by permuting HLA or CMV assignments 20 times. In a later analysis, co-occurring TCRs were grouped with DBSCAN, and TCRdist sequence similarity was added when clustering was performed within HLA-allele-positive subsets. For co-occurrence clustering, repertoires with fewer than 30,000 or more than 120,000 public chains were excluded, along with five repertoires with anomalous nucleotide sharing. TCRdb took this table from immuneACCESS and kept in-frame rearrangements with V and J called. Such tables lack part of the clones; where checked against another copy, unresolved V genes explain under half of the gap, and the rest is unexplained. V and J calls and clone size follow that table, whereas D and trimming were derived from the DNA. The sample profile shows just under 95,000 clones; about 84% of them were found once. The ten most abundant clones make up roughly 1.1% of the sample.

Inclusive of the bounding cysteine and phenylalanine, the CDR3 is 15 residues long. Kept here is only the CDR3 DNA, which spans 45 bases and is read in frame from base 1. V is cut by 5 bases and J by 4 bases, and the space between the germline ends is 17 bases. For CDR1 and CDR2, the germline V gene (reference sequence) lists SEHNR and FQNEAQ. The research as a whole found: Cytomegalovirus status was reported to be diagnosed by the classifier with high specificity and sensitivity in both the original and validation cohorts. Some IMGT-functional V segments, including TRBV6-2 and TRBV6-3, could not be told apart with the 87-base-pair reads, so those segments were excluded. Most TCR sequences were seen in very few donors, while some public TCRs were found in many individuals. An earlier analysis of around 600 of the donors showed that most TCR beta V segments appeared in productive rearrangements either about 87% or about 30% of the time, which broadly matched IMGT annotations. In a later genetic analysis, a missense DCLRE1C variant was associated with V-gene and J-gene trimming of TCR beta chains, and the association was replicated in an independent cohort. In vitro tests confirmed that a few of the cytomegalovirus-associated TCR beta chains recognize cytomegalovirus antigens. In a later analysis, several top co-occurrence clusters were reported to appear linked to parvovirus B19, influenza, CMV and Epstein-Barr virus. In a later analysis, HLA-associated TCR beta chains showed more clonal expansion and lower generation probabilities than non-associated chains that were equally common. The earlier analysis of 587 of the donors excluded over 15 rarely observed V segments, including chromosome 9 orphons, because counts were too low. Linkage disequilibrium might explain the correlated functional status among segregating V segments, but an unknown experimental factor could not be ruled out. A group of highly shared sequence variants was considered likely to be a technical artifact of the sequencing pipeline. The study listed approximately 160 TCR beta chains as associated with cytomegalovirus. For the cohort, immune exposure information was limited to CMV serostatus. When HLA alleles, especially DR and DQ, strongly co-occurred, TCR associations were difficult to assign to individual alleles. According to a later analysis, most CMV-associated TCR beta chains appeared to be HLA-restricted, and the HLA associations seemed to be driven largely by CMV exposure. Only TCR beta chains were sequenced in this cohort, and the absence of alpha or paired-chain data limited detectable features. Sequencing depth was assumed to be roughly uniform across donors in the presence/absence analyses, though that assumption may not hold. At a false discovery rate of 0.05, a later analysis linked some 17,000 TCR beta sequences to specific HLA alleles. Compared with the roughly 600-donor mean, donors in an Asian-associated ancestry cluster had fewer N-insertions in productive TCRs, according to a later genetic analysis. In a later analysis, the rate of TCR association differed among HLA loci, with DRB1 alleles having the most associated TCRs and HLA-C alleles having the fewest. Because some donors lacked HLA typing at each locus, the association tests relied only on the typed subset. The authors suggested that the approach could potentially be generalized to other disease states and immunological phenotypes. A further reported finding was that TCR beta sequences accurately predicted the HLA-A and HLA-B alleles for most subjects in the first cohort.

This clone was observed a handful of times. The antigen this receptor binds is unknown. No much larger clonotype is one base removed from it; base qualities were not supplied. Recombination linked TRBV7-9 to TRBJ1-2; TRBD1 could be the D gene, as 6 bases match. Sequenced input: PBMCs. The receptor's source is a girl between 2 and 10 years old in good health and CMV-seropositive. At the DNA level, the sequence is TGTGCCAGCAGCGAGGACAGCAGCTCCTTCTATGGCTACACCTTC. This gives the protein CASSEDSSSFYGYTF.